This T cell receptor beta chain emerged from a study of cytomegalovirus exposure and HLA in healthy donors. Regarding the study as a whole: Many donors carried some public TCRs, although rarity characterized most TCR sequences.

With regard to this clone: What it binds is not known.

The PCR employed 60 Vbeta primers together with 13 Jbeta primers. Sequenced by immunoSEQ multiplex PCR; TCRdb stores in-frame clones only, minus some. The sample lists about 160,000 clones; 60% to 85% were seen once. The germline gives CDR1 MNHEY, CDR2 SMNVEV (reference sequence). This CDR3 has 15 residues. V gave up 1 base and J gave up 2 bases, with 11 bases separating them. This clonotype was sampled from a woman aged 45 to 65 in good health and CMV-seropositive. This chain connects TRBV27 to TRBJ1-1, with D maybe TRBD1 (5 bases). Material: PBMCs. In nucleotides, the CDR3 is TGTGCCAGCAGTTTATTTGGGCAGGGTAACACTGAAGCTTTCTTT. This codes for CASSLFGQGNTEAFF.